These 10 T cell receptor beta chains were all obtained from the same sample, sequenced in a study of blood T cell repertoires in COVID-19. Sequenced by immunoSEQ multiplex PCR; TCRdb stores in-frame clones only, minus some. The sample lists 190,000 or so clones; around four fifths were seen once. The specimen was PBMCs or T cells enriched from blood (not recorded which). These receptors originate from a man aged 35 to 55 who had recovered from COVID-19.

The J gene is TRBJ2-4, the V gene TRBV19; 8 bases agree with TRBD1. The germline V gene has CDR1 LNHDA and CDR2 SQIVND (reference sequence). This CDR3 spans 14 amino acids. With 3 bases clipped from V and 6 bases from J, the junction kept 4 bases outside the gene matches. The CDR3 DNA follows: TGTGCCAGTAGTATCCCCGACAGGGGAAACATTCAGTACTTC. Translation: CASSIPDRGNIQYF. Supplemented by reference TRBV19 and TRBJ2-4, the full variable domain reads DGGITQSPKYLFRKEGQNVTLSCEQNLNHDAMYWYRQDPGQGLRLIYYSQIVNDFQKGDIAEGYSVSREKKESFPLTVTSAQKNPTAFYLCASSIPDRGNIQYFGAGTRLSVL.

The J gene is TRBJ2-7, the V gene TRBV9, with D perhaps matching TRBD2 (6 bases). The germline V gene has CDR1 SGDLS and CDR2 YYNGEE. The CDR3 consists of 16 residues. Trimming took off 3 bases at V and 2 bases at J, with 18 bases between the two ends. CDR3 in amino acids: CASSEGLALTPYEQYF. CDR3 coding DNA: TGTGCCAGCAGCGAGGGTCTAGCGCTCACCCCCTACGAGCAGTACTTC.

V and J are TRBV19 and TRBJ1-5; a possible D gene is TRBD1 (6 bases). The CDR3 is made up of 14 amino acids. Germline assignment: CDR1 LNHDA and CDR2 SQIVND (reference sequence). The V end lost 3 bases, the J end lost 4 bases, and 10 bases lay between the germline ends. CDR3 coding DNA: TGTGCCAGTAGTATGGGACATTCTAATCAGCCCCAGCATTTT. The encoded protein is CASSMGHSNQPQHF.

The CDR3 region is CASSISAGMVGAFF. The CDR3 nucleotides read TGTGCCAGTAGTATTTCGGCAGGGATGGTGGGGGCTTTCTTT. The chain employs TRBV19 and TRBJ1-1; TRBD1 is a possible D gene (5 bases). Germline lookup yields CDR1 LNHDA and CDR2 SQIVND (reference sequence). This CDR3 contains 14 residues. Trimming took 3 bases from V and 11 from J, leaving 19 bases between them.

V usage is TRBV20-1 and J usage is TRBJ2-7, with D tentatively TRBD1 (5 bases). The CDR3 contains 11 residues. Germline V CDR1 and CDR2: DFQATT, SNEGSKA (reference sequence). V was clipped by 6 bases and J by 3 bases, with 9 bases between them. The CDR3 is CSAKTDYEQYF. The CDR3 DNA sequence: TGCAGTGCCAAGACAGACTACGAGCAGTACTTC.

For the CDR3, the DNA is TGTGCCAGTCGGACAGCAACTAATGAAAAACTGTTTTTT. This sequence encodes CASRTATNEKLFF. This chain joins TRBV19 and TRBJ1-4, with D tentatively TRBD1 (6 bases). Germline loops: CDR1 LNHDA, CDR2 SQIVND (reference sequence). This CDR3 spans 13 amino acids. The ends were cut back, 8 bases at V and 0 bases at J, with 7 bases in the middle.

There are a few counts of this clone. CDR3 residues: CASSLPGTEGYTF. In DNA form, the CDR3 reads TGTGCCAGCAGTCTTCCCGGGACAGAGGGCTACACCTTC. The rearrangement uses TRBV12-3 or TRBV12-4 and TRBJ1-2, with 7 nucleotides matching TRBD1. The ends lost 5 bases at V and 8 bases at J; junction bases unmatched: 8. This CDR3 has 13 residues.

The CDR3 DNA reads TGCGCCAGCAGCTTGGCCGGCGGGGTCGATGAGCAGTTCTTC. It encodes CASSLAGGVDEQFF. This chain links TRBV5-1 with TRBJ2-1; TRBD2 is a possible D gene (6 bases). Germline V gene data show CDR1 as SGHRS and CDR2 as YFSETQ. This CDR3 contains 14 residues. Trimming cost V 0 bases and J 8 bases, with 12 bases left between them.

The chain employs TRBV24-1 and TRBJ1-2, with D perhaps TRBD1 (6 bases). V was clipped by 12 bases and J by 8 bases, with 18 bases between them. Germline CDR1 reads KGHDR; CDR2 reads SFDVKD. This CDR3 spans 12 amino acids. The DNA for the CDR3 is TGTGCCGTGGGGGAACAGGGTGGCGGCTACACCTTC. Its translation is CAVGEQGGGYTF.

The chain recombines TRBV7-9 with TRBJ1-1; unclear D gene. Trimming took 2 bases from V and 10 from J, leaving 14 bases between them. This CDR3 has 13 residues. From germline, CDR1 is SEHNR and CDR2 FQNEAQ (reference sequence). The CDR3 loop is CASSLKEGNRAFF. In nucleotides, the CDR3 is TGTGCCAGCAGCTTAAAAGAGGGTAATAGAGCTTTCTTT.